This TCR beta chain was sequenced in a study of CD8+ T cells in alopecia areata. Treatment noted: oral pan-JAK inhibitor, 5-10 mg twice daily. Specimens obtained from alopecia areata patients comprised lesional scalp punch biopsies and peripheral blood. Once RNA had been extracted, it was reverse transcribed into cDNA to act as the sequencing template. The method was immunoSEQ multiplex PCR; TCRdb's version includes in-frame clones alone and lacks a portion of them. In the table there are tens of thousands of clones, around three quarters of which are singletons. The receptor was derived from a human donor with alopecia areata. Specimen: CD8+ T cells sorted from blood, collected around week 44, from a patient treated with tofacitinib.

Here the CDR3 reads CASSRGAAGSYEQYF. Written as DNA, the CDR3 is TGTGCCAGCAGCCGGGGGGCGGCAGGATCCTACGAGCAGTACTTC. The V and J genes are TRBV14 and TRBJ2-7; D is tentatively TRBD1 or TRBD2 (6 bases each). From germline, CDR1 is SGHDN and CDR2 FVKESK. Trimming removed 4 bases at V and 1 base at J, with 14 bases between. CDR3 length equals 15 residues.